The 25 T cell receptor beta chains given below trace back to one sample, sequenced in a study of OX40 agonist ivuxolimab in advanced cancers. The data were produced by immunoSEQ multiplex PCR, yet TCRdb's version contains in-frame clones alone and is incomplete. The data show fewer than 55,000 clones, about 81% seen once. The specimen was CD4+ or CD8+ T cells sorted from blood, collected in a trial of the OX40 agonist ivuxolimab. The receptors stem from an adult with an advanced solid tumor such as melanoma, head and neck, liver or kidney cancer.

The chain carries TRBV4-1 and TRBJ1-1; D is possibly TRBD1 (5 bases). V was pared by 2 bases and J by 0 bases, with 7 bases between. Looked up from germline, CDR1 is MGHRA and CDR2 is YSYEKL. The length of the CDR3 is 14 residues. The CDR3 bases are TGCGCCAGCAGCCAACAGGGTATGAACACTGAAGCTTTCTTT. It is translated as CASSQQGMNTEAFF.

The gene calls are TRBV6-1 and TRBJ2-7, with D possibly matching TRBD2 (5 bases). The CDR3 has 14 residues. Germline CDR1 MNHNS, CDR2 SASEGT. Trimming took 8 bases from V and 0 from J, leaving 14 bases between them. The CDR3 sequence: CASVLREPSYEQYF. The CDR3 nucleotides read TGTGCCAGCGTGCTTCGGGAACCCTCCTACGAGCAGTACTTC.

This sequence joins TRBV5-4 and TRBJ2-1; TRBD2 matches at 8 bases. J gave up 3 bases and V 0 bases, and 2 bases lay outside the gene matches. Germline CDR1 SGHNT, CDR2 YYREEE (reference sequence). The CDR3 has 15 residues. The CDR3 loop reads CASSLAGGVYNEQFF. CDR3 in DNA: TGTGCCAGCAGCTTGGCGGGGGGGGTCTACAATGAGCAGTTCTTC.

CDR3 nucleotide sequence: TGTGCCAGCAGCCCTAGCGGGGTGTTGGAGACCCAGTACTTC. Translation: CASSPSGVLETQYF. V and J are TRBV7-6 and TRBJ2-5; TRBD2 matches at 9 bases. This CDR3 contains 14 residues. The V gene end was trimmed by 5 bases and the J gene end by 5 bases; junction bases not matched to a gene: 6. Germline V gene sequence: CDR1 SGHVS, CDR2 FNYEAQ. Full variable domain (missing parts from reference TRBV7-6 and TRBJ2-5): GAGVSQSPRYKVTKRGQDVALRCDPISGHVSLYWYRQALGQGPEFLTYFNYEAQQDKSGLPNDRFSAERPEGSISTLTIQRTEQRDSAMYRCASSPSGVLETQYFGPGTRLLVL.

The chain is built from TRBV29-1 and TRBJ2-7; 7 bases agree with TRBD1. The CDR3 has 13 amino acids. Germline V gene lookup returns CDR1 SQVTM and CDR2 ANQGSEA. Trimming cost V 7 bases and J 3 bases; bases outside gene matches: 9. The CDR3, as DNA: TGCAGCGCACTAAAAGCAGGGGGCTACGAGCAGTACTTC. Amino acids: CSALKAGGYEQYF.

The chain links TRBV11-3 to TRBJ1-3; D gene unclear. Deletions cut 4 bases from V and 0 bases from J, with 16 bases between. In germline, CDR1 is SGHNT, CDR2 YENEEA. The CDR3 is 17 amino acids. CDR3 in amino acids: CASSYVPISSSGNTIYF. Written as DNA, the CDR3 is TGTGCCAGCAGCTATGTGCCTATATCAAGCTCTGGAAACACCATATATTTT.

The chain uses TRBV7-9 and TRBJ2-3; TRBD1 matches 7 bases. V lost 3 bases, J lost 2 bases, and 11 bases stayed unmatched. Looked up from germline, CDR1 is SEHNR and CDR2 is FQNEAQ (reference sequence). CDR3 length equals 17 residues. In DNA form, the CDR3 reads TGTGCCAGCAGCTTGTTACGGGACAGCGGTGCCACAGATACGCAGTATTTT. Translated: CASSLLRDSGATDTQYF.

For the CDR3, the DNA is TGTGCCAGCAGTTTCCAAGGGACAGACCCCTACGAGCAGTACTTC. Translation gives CASSFQGTDPYEQYF. The chain combines TRBV27 with TRBJ2-7; TRBD1 agrees at 7 bases. The CDR3 is 15 amino acids. V was pared by 3 bases and J by 2 bases, with 7 bases of the junction left unmatched. Germline V lookup: CDR1 MNHEY, CDR2 SMNVEV (reference sequence).

This clone was picked up one time. The gene calls are TRBV27 and TRBJ2-2; TRBD1 matches 7 bases. The V gene's germline CDR1 is MNHEY and CDR2 SMNVEV (reference sequence). After removal of 0 bases from V and 1 base from J, the junction contained 2 bases not matched to a gene. This CDR3 has 16 residues. The CDR3 DNA is TGTGCCAGCAGTTTATCGCGACAGGGGAACACCGGGGAGCTGTTTTTT. As protein: CASSLSRQGNTGELFF.

The genes are TRBV19 and TRBJ2-2; D gene uncertain. From germline, CDR1 is LNHDA and CDR2 SQIVND (reference sequence). V lost 7 bases to trimming and J lost 0 bases, with 9 bases between them. The CDR3 loop spans 14 amino acids. CDR3 nucleotide sequence: TGTGCCAGTATGGGCTACCCGAACACCGGGGAGCTGTTTTTT. It translates to CASMGYPNTGELFF.

The V gene is TRBV13, the J gene TRBJ2-3; D is undetermined. The germline V gene encodes CDR1 PRHDT and CDR2 FYEKMQ (reference sequence). The CDR3 has 14 residues. The ends were cut back, 5 bases at V and 2 bases at J, with 11 bases in the middle. The CDR3 loop reads CASSPRGVTDTQYF. CDR3 nucleotide sequence: TGTGCCAGCAGCCCGCGAGGAGTCACAGATACGCAGTATTTT.

V usage is TRBV2 and J usage is TRBJ1-3, with 9 nucleotides matching TRBD1. With 6 bases clipped from V and 3 bases from J, the junction kept 6 bases outside the gene matches. This CDR3 has 15 residues. Germline V gives CDR1 SNHLY, CDR2 FYNNEI. CDR3 in amino acids: CASRATGGGGNTIYF. Here the CDR3 DNA reads TGTGCCAGCAGAGCTACAGGGGGCGGTGGAAACACCATATATTTT.

V is TRBV9 and J is TRBJ2-3, with D tentatively TRBD2 (6 bases). The CDR3 is made up of 15 amino acids. Germline V lookup: CDR1 SGDLS, CDR2 YYNGEE. Trimming took off 3 bases at V and 0 bases at J, with 11 bases between the two ends. The CDR3 loop is CASSGTGTSTDTQYF. CDR3 coding DNA: TGTGCCAGCAGCGGAACCGGGACTAGCACAGATACGCAGTATTTT. The entire variable domain, with the rest obtained from reference TRBV9 and TRBJ2-3, is as follows: DSGVTQTPKHLITATGQRVTLRCSPRSGDLSVYWYQQSLDQGLQFLIQYYNGEERAKGNILERFSAQQFPDLHSELNLSSLELGDSALYFCASSGTGTSTDTQYFGPGTRLTVL.

The chain joins TRBV19 to TRBJ1-5; 12 bases map to TRBD1. V dropped 9 bases and J dropped 2; count of bases not matched to a gene: 14. The CDR3 covers 18 residues. Germline V gene sequence: CDR1 LNHDA, CDR2 SQIVND (reference sequence). The CDR3 DNA is TGTGCCAGCGCCTCCGGGGACAGGGGGCTTCGGGGCAATCAGCCCCAGCATTTT. Protein: CASASGDRGLRGNQPQHF. The full variable domain, its missing parts supplied by reference TRBV19 and TRBJ1-5, is DGGITQSPKYLFRKEGQNVTLSCEQNLNHDAMYWYRQDPGQGLRLIYYSQIVNDFQKGDIAEGYSVSREKKESFPLTVTSAQKNPTAFYLCASASGDRGLRGNQPQHFGDGTRLSIL.

The gene calls are TRBV7-9 and TRBJ2-5; the match to TRBD1 covers 9 bases. The CDR3 is 16 amino acids. CDR1 is SEHNR, CDR2 FQNEAQ, per germline (reference sequence). The V gene end was trimmed by 4 bases and the J gene end by 1 base; junction bases not matched to a gene: 7. CDR3 coding DNA: TGTGCCAGCAGCTCACTCGGGACAGGGCCCCAAGAGACCCAGTACTTC. The encoded protein is CASSSLGTGPQETQYF.

The CDR3 coding sequence is TGCGCCAGCAGCTTGGGGACAGCAACTAATGAAAAACTGTTTTTT. It specifies CASSLGTATNEKLFF. The chain combines TRBV5-1 with TRBJ1-4, with a weak D call TRBD1 (6 bases). CDR1 and CDR2 from the germline V gene are SGHRS and YFSETQ. CDR3 length equals 15 residues. Trimming left V 0 bases short and J 0 bases short, with 6 bases between.

This clone was counted only a few times. The rearrangement joins TRBV21-1 to TRBJ1-5; whether TRBD1, the table's D call, matches the DNA was not checked. TRBV21-1 constitutes a pseudogene. The CDR3 is made up of 14 amino acids. The CDR3 spells CASSKQGSNQPQHF. The CDR3 DNA is TGTGCCAGCAGCAAACAGGGGAGCAATCAGCCCCAGCATTTT.

J is TRBJ2-5 and V is TRBV2; tentatively, D is TRBD1 (6 bases). CDR1 and CDR2 (germline): SNHLY, FYNNEI. The CDR3 consists of 14 residues. Between the trimmed V and J ends, which lost 4 bases and 7 bases, there was a span of 16 bases. This CDR3 reads CASSVTGQGGTQYF. The CDR3 nucleotides are TGTGCCAGCAGTGTGACAGGTCAAGGAGGGACCCAGTACTTC.

The rearrangement joins TRBV6-5 to TRBJ2-1, with 11 bases matching TRBD1. Germline values: CDR1 MNHEY, CDR2 SVGAGI. This CDR3 region has 15 residues. Unmatched junction bases numbered 7, after V lost 7 bases and J lost 5 bases. In DNA, the CDR3 is TGTGCCAGCAATAAGGGACAGGGGGAGGACAATGAGCAGTTCTTC. Protein sequence: CASNKGQGEDNEQFF.

The CDR3 sequence: CASSRDSDYNSPLHF. CDR3 coding DNA: TGTGCCAGCAGTCGGGACAGCGATTATAATTCACCCCTCCACTTT. V gene TRBV7-8 combines with J gene TRBJ1-6; TRBD1 aligns across 7 bases. Trimming took 6 bases from V and 4 from J; bases not matched to a gene: 6. The CDR3 has 15 amino acids. The germline gives CDR1 SGHVS, CDR2 FQNEAQ. Full variable domain (rest looked up from reference TRBV7-8 and TRBJ1-6): GAGVSQSPRYKVAKRGQDVALRCDPISGHVSLFWYQQALGQGPEFLTYFQNEAQLDKSGLPSDRFFAERPEGSVSTLKIQRTQQEDSAVYLCASSRDSDYNSPLHFGNGTRLTVT.

The chain carries TRBV12-5 and TRBJ2-7; 9 bases fit TRBD1. CDR3 length equals 16 residues. Per germline, CDR1 LGHNT and CDR2 FRNRAP. The V gene end was trimmed by 4 bases and the J gene end by 4 bases; junction bases not matched to a gene: 11. This chain's CDR3 is CASGWQEGTGRYEQYF. Here the CDR3 DNA reads TGTGCTAGTGGTTGGCAAGAGGGGACAGGGAGGTACGAGCAGTACTTC.

The rearrangement uses TRBV25-1 and TRBJ1-1; 8 positions match TRBD1. The CDR3 totals 16 residues. V shed 4 bases and J 4 bases; nucleotides not matched to a gene: 11. Looked up from germline, CDR1 is MGHDK and CDR2 is SYGVNS. CDR3 loop: CASSVGQGAFRTEAFF. The DNA of the CDR3 is TGTGCCAGCAGTGTAGGGCAGGGGGCTTTTCGCACTGAAGCTTTCTTT.

A single count supports this clone. The V gene is TRBV9, the J gene TRBJ1-1; 7 bases match TRBD1. V shed 0 bases and J 4 bases; nucleotides not matched to a gene: 12. CDR3 length: 17 amino acids. Germline CDR1 and CDR2: SGDLS and YYNGEE. CDR3 region: CASSVARDSGRGTEAFF. As DNA, the CDR3 is TGTGCCAGCAGCGTAGCTCGGGACAGCGGGAGGGGCACTGAAGCTTTCTTT.

V and J are TRBV18 and TRBJ2-7; possible D gene TRBD1, 6 bases. The length of the CDR3 is 12 residues. The germline CDR1 and CDR2 sequences are KGHSH and LQKENI. V was clipped by 3 bases and J by 6 bases, with 9 bases between them. This CDR3 is CASSPTGFEQYF. In nucleotides, the CDR3 is TGTGCCAGCTCACCCACAGGGTTCGAGCAGTACTTC.

The table lists this clone with a few counts. The chain recombines TRBV5-4 with TRBJ2-3; D might be TRBD1 (6 bases). The V gene lost 3 bases and the J gene lost 10 bases, with 15 bases spanning the gap. The CDR3 contains 13 residues. CDR1 is SGHNT and CDR2 is YYREEE in the germline V gene (reference sequence). CDR3 in amino acids: CASSSQQGIAQYF. DNA for the CDR3: TGTGCCAGCAGCTCCCAACAGGGAATAGCGCAGTATTTT.